Listed below are T cell receptor beta chains from one sample, sequenced in a study of blood T cells in healthy people across ages. One entry per CDR3 protein, called by TCRdb with MiXCR from the 5' RACE reads. The sample shows over 700,000 distinct CDR3 sequences, roughly 25% of them seen only once. The data were also submitted as part of a second study, on T cells of mothers and their children.

The sample taken for sequencing was blood. The receptors shown here come from a boy between 10 and 17 years old in good health. CDR3s include the opening cysteine and the closing phenylalanine or tryptophan. The D gene is left open where the match is weak. Expanded clones are given a class, and other clones once, few, many or no size at all.

clone size	J gene	D gene	V gene	CDR3 DNA	CDR3 protein
few	TRBJ2-1	.	TRBV13	TGTGCCAGCAGCGTCCAACAGGTCCCGTGGTACAATGAGCAGTTCTTC	CASSVQQVPWYNEQFF
few	TRBJ1-2	.	TRBV29-1	TGCAGCGTTGAGGGGTTTAATGGCTACACCTTC	CSVEGFNGYTF
.	TRBJ2-1	TRBD2	TRBV18	TGTGCCAGCTCACCGGCCGGGAGGGCGAATGAGCAGTTCTTC	CASSPAGRANEQFF
.	TRBJ2-3	TRBD1	TRBV7-2	TGTGCCAGCAGCTTAGCGCTCTGGGACAGGGCATCAGATACGCAGTATTTT	CASSLALWDRASDTQYF
few	TRBJ1-4	.	TRBV25-1	TGTGCCAGCATATCCTGGAATGAAAAACTGTTTTTT	CASISWNEKLFF
.	TRBJ1-1	.	TRBV7-9	TGTGCCAGCAGCCCGGGACATCCGACAGCTTTCTTT	CASSPGHPTAFF
.	TRBJ2-3	TRBD2	TRBV18	TGTGCCAGCTCACCACCAAGCGGGGGCCGGACAGATACGCAGTATTTT	CASSPPSGGRTDTQYF
.	TRBJ1-4	.	TRBV7-9	TGTGCCAGCAGCTTAAGGATCGACCCCCGCGAAAAACTGTTTTTT	CASSLRIDPREKLFF
few	TRBJ2-5	.	TRBV3-1	TGTGCCACCGACCGTGGGGGAGAGACCCAGTACTTC	CATDRGGETQYF
.	TRBJ1-1	TRBD1	TRBV6-6	TGTGCCAGCATCCAGGGGACAGGGCCTGAAGCTTTCTTT	CASIQGTGPEAFF
few	TRBJ2-1	.	TRBV7-9	TGTGCCAGCAGCCCCAATGGAGGAGGGGACCGTGAGCAGTTCTTC	CASSPNGGGDREQFF
.	TRBJ2-2	.	TRBV7-6	TGTGCCAGCAGCTTGAGCTCGAACACCGGGGAGCTGTTTTTT	CASSLSSNTGELFF
.	TRBJ2-5	.	TRBV5-5	TGTGCCAGCAGCTTATTCGGGACCCAGTACTTC	CASSLFGTQYF
.	TRBJ2-5	.	TRBV27	TGTGCCAGCAGTTTCGATGCCGAGCCTCCCAGGGAGCAGTACTTC	CASSFDAEPPREQYF
few	TRBJ2-7	TRBD2	TRBV9	TGTGCCAGCAGCGCCGCCGGGACTAGCTACGAGCAGTACTTC	CASSAAGTSYEQYF
.	TRBJ2-2	TRBD1	TRBV5-5	TGTGCCAGCATTGACAGGGCCGAGTGGGCAAGGGGGGAGCTGTTTTTT	CASIDRAEWARGELFF
few	TRBJ2-7	TRBD2	TRBV20-1	TGCAGCACCGGAGGGACTAGCGGTGTGGGGTACGAGCAGTACTTC	CSTGGTSGVGYEQYF
few	TRBJ2-7	.	TRBV7-8	TGTGCCAGCAGCTTATTGGGGTCCGGGAGCGGGTCCTACGAGCAGTACTTC	CASSLLGSGSGSYEQYF
.	TRBJ1-6	.	TRBV5-5	TGTGCCAGCAGCCCGGGATTGCAGGGCCCACCCCTCCACTTT	CASSPGLQGPPLHF
.	TRBJ1-4	TRBD1	TRBV7-9	TGTGCCAGCAGCCCGAACAGGGGCCTTTCAACTAATGAAAAACTGTTTTTT	CASSPNRGLSTNEKLFF
.	TRBJ2-3	.	TRBV6-6	TGTGCCAGCAGGAGTAGCGGTTACACAGATACGCAGTATTTT	CASRSSGYTDTQYF
.	TRBJ2-3	TRBD2	TRBV7-2	TGTGCCAGCAGCCATTCTAGCGGCACTAGCACAGATACGCAGTATTTT	CASSHSSGTSTDTQYF
few	TRBJ1-2	.	TRBV7-2	TGTGCCAGCAGAATCAGGGGATTCTATGGCTACACCTTC	CASRIRGFYGYTF
few	TRBJ2-7	TRBD2	TRBV20-1	TGCAGTGCTAGAGCACCCTCTCTGCGGGAGGGGTACGAGCAGTACTTC	CSARAPSLREGYEQYF
few	TRBJ1-6	.	TRBV6-1	TGTGCCAGCAGTGAAGCGCCGGGGGGGTGGAATTCACCCCTCCACTTT	CASSEAPGGWNSPLHF
few	TRBJ1-1	.	TRBV7-3	TGTGCCAGCAGCTTAATCAAGCGGGGATCCTTGAACACTGAAGCTTTCTTT	CASSLIKRGSLNTEAFF
.	TRBJ2-3	.	TRBV11-2	TGTGCCAGCAGCTTATTGCGGCTTGCGTCGACTCCGATGTCAACAGATACGCAGTATTTT	CASSLLRLASTPMSTDTQYF
.	TRBJ2-1	TRBD2	TRBV28	TGTGCCAGCAGTCCCGGACTAGCGGGAGTTGGAAATGAGCAGTTCTTC	CASSPGLAGVGNEQFF
few	TRBJ1-5	.	TRBV9	TGTGCCAGCAGCGTAGAAGGGAGAAATCAGCCCCAGCATTTT	CASSVEGRNQPQHF
.	TRBJ1-1	.	TRBV7-2	TGTGCCAGCGCCGTGGGCTCGAACACTGAAGCTTTCTTT	CASAVGSNTEAFF
few	TRBJ2-1	TRBD2	TRBV27	TGTGCCAGCAGGGCTAGCGGGACCAATGAGCAGTTCTTC	CASRASGTNEQFF
.	TRBJ1-2	TRBD1	TRBV7-4	TGTGCCAGCAGCTTAGTGGGGACAGACTATGGCTACACCTTC	CASSLVGTDYGYTF
few	TRBJ1-4	TRBD1	TRBV6-1	TGTGCCAGCAGTCGGTACGGACAGGGGGGAAACATGAATGAAAAACTGTTTTTT	CASSRYGQGGNMNEKLFF
.	TRBJ2-3	TRBD2	TRBV10-3	TGTGCCATCAGTGTAGCGGGAGGAACAGATACGCAGTATTTT	CAISVAGGTDTQYF
.	TRBJ2-3	TRBD1	TRBV12-5	TGTGCTAACGATGAACCGACAGGGGTCACAGATACGCAGTATTTT	CANDEPTGVTDTQYF
.	TRBJ2-5	.	TRBV4-3	TGCGCCAGCAGCCAAAACAGGGAGGGGGAGACCCAGTACTTC	CASSQNREGETQYF
.	TRBJ2-5	TRBD1	TRBV15	TGTGCCACCAGCAGAGGGGGAAGGGGGCCGACGGAGACCCAGTACTTC	CATSRGGRGPTETQYF
once	TRBJ1-1	.	TRBV3-1	TGTGCCAGCAGCCAGAGACCTGGAACTGAAGCTTTCTTT	CASSQRPGTEAFF